This is a list of T cell receptor beta chains from one sample in a study of T cells in Graves' hyperthyroidism and ophthalmopathy. TCRdb redid the calling of the multiplex PCR reads with MiXCR, one entry per CDR3 protein. The table lists 89,000 or so distinct CDR3 sequences, around 37% of them singletons. The sample comprised peripheral blood or thyroid tissue (not recorded which). Receptors were obtained from a woman under 40 with Graves' hyperthyroidism. The CDR3 runs from the conserved cysteine through the conserved F or W. A D gene is named only where the DNA matches it firmly. The size field is filled for only some rows; it gives once, few, many or a size class.

J: TRBJ2-5
D: TRBD2
V: TRBV2
size: NA
length: 17
CDR3: CASTGAGAGGRQETQYF
DNA: TGTGCCAGCACTGGAGCGGGGGCGGGGGGCCGCCAAGAGACCCAGTACTTC

J: TRBJ2-5
D: TRBD2
V: TRBV5-6
size: NA
length: 13
CDR3: CASSTTSGETQYF
DNA: TGTGCCAGCAGCACGACTAGCGGAGAGACCCAGTACTTC

J: TRBJ2-5
D: TRBD2
V: TRBV5-1
size: NA
length: 16
CDR3: CASSSGLAGGIETQYF
DNA: TGTGCCAGCAGCTCGGGACTAGCGGGAGGAATAGAGACCCAGTACTTC

J: TRBJ2-2
D: NA
V: TRBV2
size: many
length: 16
CDR3: CASSMRFGFGTGELFF
DNA: TGTGCCAGCAGCATGAGGTTCGGATTTGGCACCGGGGAGCTGTTTTTT

J: TRBJ2-7
D: NA
V: TRBV28
size: many
length: 13
CDR3: CASYSPTWDEQYF
DNA: TGTGCCAGCTACTCCCCGACGTGGGACGAGCAGTACTTC

J: TRBJ1-2
D: TRBD1
V: TRBV28
size: few
length: 17
CDR3: CASSLIFRGAQGDGYTF
DNA: TGTGCCAGCAGTTTAATATTCCGCGGGGCCCAGGGGGATGGCTACACCTTC

J: TRBJ1-4
D: TRBD1
V: TRBV12-3/TRBV12-4
size: once
length: 14
CDR3: CASSQGAYNEKLFF
DNA: TGTGCCAGCAGTCAGGGGGCTTATAATGAAAAACTGTTTTTT

J: TRBJ1-4
D: NA
V: TRBV20-1
size: medium-sized
length: 13
CDR3: CSAKPGISEKLFF
DNA: TGCAGTGCTAAGCCAGGGATAAGTGAAAAACTGTTTTTT

J: TRBJ1-2
D: NA
V: TRBV10-3
size: many
length: 18
CDR3: CAISDDRDGRPWHYGYTF
DNA: TGTGCCATCAGTGACGACCGGGACGGCCGGCCCTGGCACTATGGCTACACCTTC

J: TRBJ1-1
D: NA
V: TRBV28
size: few
length: 15
CDR3: CASSSPLTMNTEAFF
DNA: TGTGCCAGCAGTTCCCCTCTAACTATGAACACTGAAGCTTTCTTT

J: TRBJ2-3
D: NA
V: TRBV10-3
size: many
length: 19
CDR3: CAIRAGGGTPSPRTDTQYF
DNA: TGTGCCATCCGCGCCGGTGGCGGAACGCCTTCCCCCCGCACAGATACGCAGTATTTT

J: TRBJ1-5
D: NA
V: TRBV9
size: many
length: 15
CDR3: CASSVDSRLNQPQHF
DNA: TGTGCCAGCAGCGTAGATTCCCGGCTCAATCAGCCCCAGCATTTT

J: TRBJ1-6
D: NA
V: TRBV13
size: many
length: 15
CDR3: CASSARGGNNSPLHF
DNA: TGTGCCAGCAGCGCAAGAGGAGGGAATAATTCACCCCTCCACTTT

J: TRBJ1-4
D: NA
V: TRBV5-4
size: NA
length: 14
CDR3: CASSFLGQGEKLFF
DNA: TGTGCCAGCAGCTTCTTGGGACAAGGTGAAAAACTGTTTTTT

J: TRBJ1-2
D: NA
V: TRBV5-1
size: NA
length: 13
CDR3: CAGNPGHNYGYTF
DNA: TGCGCCGGCAACCCCGGACACAACTATGGCTACACCTTC

J: TRBJ1-4
D: NA
V: TRBV12-3/TRBV12-4
size: NA
length: 13
CDR3: CASSPWGQEKLFF
DNA: TGTGCCAGCAGTCCCTGGGGGCAGGAAAAACTGTTTTTT

J: TRBJ1-5
D: NA
V: TRBV2
size: NA
length: 16
CDR3: CASSEQGTIFSQPQHF
DNA: TGTGCCAGCAGTGAACAGGGGACCATTTTTTCTCAGCCCCAGCATTTT

J: TRBJ2-3
D: TRBD2
V: TRBV20-1
size: NA
length: 15
CDR3: CSAAGLAGVTDTQYF
DNA: TGCAGTGCCGCGGGCCTAGCGGGGGTCACAGATACGCAGTATTTT

J: TRBJ1-4
D: TRBD1
V: TRBV5-1
size: NA
length: 16
CDR3: CASSLVRQGINEKLFF
DNA: TGTGCCAGCAGCTTGGTCAGACAGGGCATAAACGAAAAACTGTTTTTT

J: TRBJ2-2
D: NA
V: TRBV6-6
size: many
length: 18
CDR3: CASSYSSSGGGNTGELFF
DNA: TGTGCCAGCAGTTACTCTTCGAGTGGAGGGGGCAACACCGGGGAGCTGTTTTTT

J: TRBJ1-1
D: NA
V: TRBV6-5
size: many
length: 14
CDR3: CASRRGFRLTEAFF
DNA: TGTGCCAGCAGAAGGGGTTTTCGGTTAACTGAAGCTTTCTTT

J: TRBJ2-3
D: NA
V: TRBV9
size: few
length: 14
CDR3: CASSVDWSADTQYF
DNA: TGTGCCAGCAGCGTAGATTGGTCGGCGGATACGCAGTATTTT

J: TRBJ2-5
D: NA
V: TRBV20-1
size: NA
length: 12
CDR3: CSGGLVTETQYF
DNA: TGCAGTGGGGGGTTAGTGACGGAGACCCAGTACTTC

J: TRBJ2-2
D: NA
V: TRBV28
size: many
length: 14
CDR3: CASSFGGITGELFF
DNA: TGTGCCAGCAGTTTCGGAGGGATCACCGGGGAGCTGTTTTTT

J: TRBJ2-5
D: TRBD1
V: TRBV11-2
size: NA
length: 17
CDR3: CASSKSLRDRGRETQYF
DNA: TGTGCCAGCAGCAAGTCCCTCCGGGACAGGGGGCGAGAGACCCAGTACTTC

J: TRBJ1-6
D: NA
V: TRBV12-3/TRBV12-4
size: NA
length: 16
CDR3: CASSFLGHRYTSPLHF
DNA: TGTGCCAGCAGCTTTTTGGGACATCGTTATACTTCACCCCTCCACTTT

J: TRBJ2-5
D: TRBD2
V: TRBV6-5
size: many
length: 17
CDR3: CASSYSSSSGSAETQYF
DNA: TGTGCCAGCAGTTACTCTTCGTCTAGCGGGAGCGCAGAGACCCAGTACTTC

J: TRBJ1-4
D: TRBD1
V: TRBV5-1
size: many
length: 17
CDR3: CASSTGTAEEYNEKLFF
DNA: TGCGCCAGCAGCACCGGGACAGCCGAGGAATATAATGAAAAACTGTTTTTT

J: TRBJ1-3
D: NA
V: TRBV6-5
size: many
length: 14
CDR3: CASSVGGFTNTIYF
DNA: TGTGCCAGCAGTGTAGGAGGGTTTACGAACACCATATATTTT

J: TRBJ1-5
D: NA
V: TRBV19
size: many
length: 15
CDR3: CASSMGSSLNQPQHF
DNA: TGTGCCAGTAGTATGGGATCCTCGCTCAATCAGCCCCAGCATTTT

J: TRBJ1-2
D: TRBD1
V: TRBV20-1
size: many
length: 11
CDR3: CSAGRQGGYTF
DNA: TGCAGTGCCGGAAGACAGGGTGGCTACACCTTC

J: TRBJ1-2
D: TRBD1
V: TRBV7-3
size: NA
length: 15
CDR3: CASSVQGMGDYGYTF
DNA: TGTGCCAGCAGCGTACAGGGGATGGGGGACTATGGCTACACCTTC

J: TRBJ2-7
D: TRBD2
V: TRBV7-8
size: NA
length: 14
CDR3: CASNPGLAGVRRCF
DNA: TGTGCCAGCAACCCGGGACTAGCGGGAGTCAGGCGGTGCTTC

J: TRBJ1-4
D: NA
V: TRBV27
size: many
length: 14
CDR3: CASSSGNHNEKLFF
DNA: TGTGCCAGCAGTTCGGGGAATCATAATGAAAAACTGTTTTTT

J: TRBJ2-7
D: NA
V: TRBV10-3
size: many
length: 13
CDR3: CAIRSSGSYEQYF
DNA: TGTGCCATCAGGAGTTCCGGGAGCTACGAGCAGTACTTC

J: TRBJ1-5
D: NA
V: TRBV20-1
size: many
length: 14
CDR3: CSAFPQDSNQPQHF
DNA: TGCAGTGCCTTTCCCCAGGACAGCAATCAGCCCCAGCATTTT

J: TRBJ2-5
D: TRBD2
V: TRBV7-8
size: NA
length: 15
CDR3: CASSLGGTSGETQYF
DNA: TGTGCCAGCAGCTTAGGCGGGACTAGCGGAGAGACCCAGTACTTC

J: TRBJ2-7
D: TRBD2
V: TRBV5-1
size: NA
length: 17
CDR3: CASSFSAGGTRRGEQYF
DNA: TGCGCCAGCAGCTTCTCCGCGGGGGGCACCCGAAGAGGCGAGCAGTACTTC

J: TRBJ2-3
D: NA
V: TRBV7-9
size: NA
length: 13
CDR3: CASGRGRGDTQYF
DNA: TGTGCCAGCGGCAGGGGACGGGGAGATACGCAGTATTTT

J: TRBJ1-2
D: NA
V: TRBV5-1
size: NA
length: 14
CDR3: CASSLAGANYGYTF
DNA: TGCGCCAGCAGCTTGGCAGGGGCTAACTATGGCTACACCTTC

J: TRBJ2-1
D: TRBD2
V: TRBV10-3
size: NA
length: 16
CDR3: CAISSLVISGSNEQFF
DNA: TGTGCCATCAGCAGCTTGGTGATTAGCGGGAGTAATGAGCAGTTCTTC

J: TRBJ1-4
D: NA
V: TRBV11-2
size: many
length: 15
CDR3: CASRLTGEGDEKLFF
DNA: TGTGCCAGCAGACTGACCGGGGAGGGGGATGAAAAACTGTTTTTT